This T cell receptor beta chain was captured in a study of OX40 agonist ivuxolimab in advanced cancers. Overall study context: Treatment of patients was with ivuxolimab, an agonistic anti-OX40 (CD134) antibody.

CDR1 and CDR2 from the germline V gene are SGDLS and YYNGEE. Trimming took 4 bases from V and 3 from J; bases not matched to a gene: 8. This CDR3 contains 17 residues. Study-wide results and limits: CD4+ and CD8+ T cells in blood underwent clonal expansion by week 6 at 0.1 to 3.0 mg/kg.

About this clone: Its matching antigen is unknown.

TCRdb keeps only in-frame clones here, not all; method: immunoSEQ multiplex PCR. The data show about 99,000 clones, roughly 94% seen once. The sequence was obtained from an adult with an advanced solid tumor such as melanoma, head and neck, liver or kidney cancer. This material consisted of CD4+ or CD8+ T cells sorted from blood, taken in a trial of the OX40 agonist ivuxolimab. The chain joins TRBV9 to TRBJ2-1; 12 bases are a match to TRBD2. Written as DNA, the CDR3 is TGTGCCAGCAGCTTAGGACTAGCGGGATCTCACTACAATGAGCAGTTCTTC. The encoded protein is CASSLGLAGSHYNEQFF.